This paragraph covers one T cell receptor (beta chain) sequence. Its antigen remains unknown. Other DNA sequences from this sample encode an identical CDR3 as well. This entry belongs to a study of shared clonotypes between healthy human individuals. Germline V gene sequence: CDR1 MNHNS, CDR2 SASEGT. V lost 6 bases and J 0 bases, leaving 9 bases between the germline ends. This CDR3 contains 13 residues. Study observations and caveats: It was only blood that was sampled, and tissue repertoires likely differ.

Using immunoSEQ multiplex PCR, the repertoire was profiled, and TCRdb retains in-frame clones only, with some absent. The sample has about 1,800,000 clones; roughly 95% are singletons. Naive CD8 cells were CD45RO-negative, positively selected for CCR7, excluding terminally differentiated effector memory CD45RA+ cells. The clonotype originates from a man between 18 and 29 years old in good health. Sequencing was performed on naive CD8+ T cells sorted from blood. This chain uses TRBV6-1 with TRBJ2-7, with D tentatively TRBD1 or TRBD2 (5 bases each). In DNA, the CDR3 is TGTGCCAGCAGGCCCGGGGCCTCCTACGAGCAGTACTTC. It translates to CASRPGASYEQYF.